Listed here are 2 T cell receptor beta chains from one sample, sequenced in a study of PD-1 blockade in classical Hodgkin lymphoma. Profiling relied on immunoSEQ multiplex PCR, and the TCRdb table lists in-frame clones only, not all of them. The table includes about 22,000 clones, 80% to 90% detected once. As for time point: newly diagnosed, previously untreated cHL patient sample. CD4+ T cells were purified from thawed PBMCs by magnetic negative selection. Source material: CD4+ T cells from blood. These receptors all stem from a human donor with classical Hodgkin lymphoma.

The chain links TRBV6-5 to TRBJ2-7; D possibly uses TRBD1 or TRBD2 (6 bases each). V was shortened by 2 bases and J by 6 bases, with 17 bases between the two germline ends. Germline loops: CDR1 MNHEY, CDR2 SVGAGI. CDR3 size: 15 residues. CDR3 DNA sequence: TGTGCCAGCAGTTACGGGAGGAGGGCAGGGGCCGAGCAGTACTTC. Translating gives CASSYGRRAGAEQYF.

The CDR3 reads CASSPQGAVRYGYTF. CDR3 in DNA: TGTGCCAGTAGTCCTCAGGGTGCCGTTCGGTATGGCTACACCTTC. The J gene is TRBJ1-2, the V gene TRBV19, with a possible D match to TRBD1 (5 bases). Germline assignment: CDR1 LNHDA and CDR2 SQIVND (reference sequence). V was pared by 5 bases and J by 5 bases, with 18 bases between. CDR3 length equals 15 residues.